This T cell receptor (beta chain) came from a study of CD8+CD57+ T cells in acquired aplastic anemia. About the research overall: Quantities of DNA derived from sorted CD4+ and CD8+ cells averaged roughly 3 ug. Overall study findings and caveats: The study found no significant CD8+ Simpson's diversity difference between patients and controls. In common between the patients and the controls were more than 25 CD8+ CDR3 sequences.

Sequencing was done on patients that had shown CD8+CD57+ cell expansion by flow cytometry. Blood came from patients not yet given any therapy. Germline CDR1 reads SGHTA; CDR2 reads FQGNSA. Trimming removed 5 bases from V and 2 bases from J, with 13 bases in between. The CDR3 length is 16 residues. Many counts were recorded for this clonotype. Antigen unknown. Genomic DNA, the template, was used for profiling of the TCR beta VDJ and CDR3. Via MiXCR, TCRdb re-called the reads, giving one row per CDR3 protein. The sample yields 450,000 to 550,000 distinct CDR3 sequences, over 25% seen once. This TCR came from a human donor with aplastic anemia. Sequences were obtained from sorted CD4+, CD8+, or CD8+CD57+ T cells (not recorded which) from PBMCs. This chain connects TRBV7-2 to TRBJ2-6, with D perhaps TRBD2 (6 bases). CDR3 nucleotides: TGTGCCAGCAGCCTATCGCGGAGGGCTGGGGCCAACGTCCTGACTTTC. Translating it yields CASSLSRRAGANVLTF. Filled out from reference TRBV7-2 and TRBJ2-6, the complete variable domain reads GAGVSQSPSNKVTEKGKDVELRCDPISGHTALYWYRQSLGQGLEFLIYFQGNSAPDKSGLPSDRFSAERTGGSVSTLTIQRTQQEDSAVYLCASSLSRRAGANVLTFGAGSRLTVL.